The 8 T cell receptor beta chains below all came from one sample that was sequenced in a study of cytomegalovirus exposure and HLA in healthy donors. In the PCR, 60 Vbeta and 13 Jbeta primers were used. Assay used: immunoSEQ multiplex PCR; TCRdb lists only in-frame clones, some missing. The table includes 150,000 to 200,000 clones, about 85% detected once. The sample consisted of PBMCs. These receptors were taken from a man between 45 and 60 years old in good health and CMV-seronegative.

The chain combines TRBV7-2 with TRBJ2-7; D may be TRBD2 (7 bases). CDR1 is SGHTA, CDR2 FQGNSA, per germline. V dropped 6 bases and J dropped 3 bases, with 18 bases sitting between them. The CDR3 is made up of 15 amino acids. CDR3 sequence (DNA): TGTGCCAGCAGTATCCAGGGAGGGGGACTCTACGAGCAGTACTTC. This translates into CASSIQGGGLYEQYF. The full variable domain, in which reference TRBV7-2 and TRBJ2-7 provide the parts outside the CDR3, is GAGVSQSPSNKVTEKGKDVELRCDPISGHTALYWYRQSLGQGLEFLIYFQGNSAPDKSGLPSDRFSAERTGGSVSTLTIQRTQQEDSAVYLCASSIQGGGLYEQYFGPGTRLTVT.

This chain connects TRBV5-1 to TRBJ1-4; 9 bases line up with TRBD1. The CDR3 spans 17 residues. Per germline, CDR1 SGHRS and CDR2 YFSETQ. The V segment lost 0 bases and the J segment 0 bases; nucleotides outside the gene matches: 3. The CDR3 spells CASSLVTGGSTNEKLFF. CDR3 nucleotide sequence: TGCGCCAGCAGCTTGGTGACAGGGGGTTCAACTAATGAAAAACTGTTTTTT.

The V call is TRBV9, the J call TRBJ2-5, with TRBD1 as a possible D gene (6 bases). V gave up 0 bases and J gave up 1 base, with 10 bases separating them. CDR1 and CDR2 (germline): SGDLS, YYNGEE. This CDR3 region has 15 residues. CDR3 loop: CASSVVGTLQETQYF. The DNA for the CDR3 is TGTGCCAGCAGCGTAGTTGGGACACTCCAAGAGACCCAGTACTTC.

V gene TRBV27 combines with J gene TRBJ2-7; D might be TRBD1 (6 bases). CDR3 length equals 14 residues. Germline loops: CDR1 MNHEY, CDR2 SMNVEV (reference sequence). Trimming pared 5 bases from V and 5 bases from J, leaving 16 bases between. The CDR3 spells CASSPPHRVHEQYF. CDR3 DNA sequence: TGTGCCAGCAGTCCCCCGCACAGGGTCCACGAGCAGTACTTC.

The CDR3 region has the DNA TGTGCCAGCAAGAGGGGGCCGGGCTCCTACGAGCAGTACTTC. This encodes CASKRGPGSYEQYF. The chain recombines TRBV2 with TRBJ2-7; 7 bases match TRBD1. Germline lookup yields CDR1 SNHLY and CDR2 FYNNEI. CDR3 size: 14 residues. J lost 0 bases, V lost 7 bases, and 6 bases had no gene match.

The genes are TRBV18 and TRBJ2-1; D remains ambiguous. V lost 6 bases to trimming and J lost 4 bases, with 4 bases between them. The CDR3 consists of 11 residues. The germline gives CDR1 KGHSH, CDR2 LQKENI. The CDR3 sequence is CASSPYNEQFF. In DNA form, the CDR3 reads TGTGCCAGCTCCCCTTACAATGAGCAGTTCTTC. Filled out from reference TRBV18 and TRBJ2-1, the complete variable domain reads NAGVMQNPRHLVRRRGQEARLRCSPMKGHSHVYWYRQLPEEGLKFMVYLQKENIIDESGMPKERFSAEFPKEGPSILRIQQVVRGDSAAYFCASSPYNEQFFGPGTRLTVL.

This chain joins TRBV9 and TRBJ1-6; possible D gene TRBD1, 6 bases. The V end lost 0 bases, the J end lost 11 bases, and 12 bases lay between the germline ends. Germline assignment: CDR1 SGDLS and CDR2 YYNGEE. CDR3 length: 14 amino acids. DNA of the CDR3: TGTGCCAGCAGCGTAGCCAGGGGAGGGACACCCCTCCACTTT. Its translation: CASSVARGGTPLHF.

The chain is built from TRBV6-5 and TRBJ1-2; D gene ambiguous. The germline V gene has CDR1 MNHEY and CDR2 SVGAGI. The CDR3 extends over 13 amino acids. V lost 5 bases and J 5 bases, leaving 12 bases between the germline ends. CDR3 bases: TGTGCCAGCAGTCCCGCCGGGATGTATGGCTACACCTTC. As protein: CASSPAGMYGYTF.